This T cell receptor (beta chain) is drawn from a study of radiation and T cells in renal cell carcinoma. At the level of the study: Nephrectomy followed 15 Gy stereotactic body radiation by 4 weeks. Study-wide results and caveats: In blood, top tumor clones expanded by 2 weeks, shrinking by 4.

Here immunoSEQ multiplex PCR was the method, and the copy in TCRdb shows in-frame clones only, minus some. The table records around 130,000 clones, around four fifths of them present only once. The time point was: blood 2 weeks post-SBRT. The treatment: 15 Gy SBRT to primary tumor, nephrectomy 4 weeks later. This CDR3 is built from 15 residues. V dropped 1 base and J dropped 2 bases, with 12 bases sitting between them. Per germline, CDR1 LNHNV and CDR2 YYDKDF (reference sequence). As to this clone: Its target is not known.

Here the sequenced sample was blood, taken from a patient whose treatment included radiotherapy and nephrectomy. This chain connects TRBV15 to TRBJ2-7; D may be TRBD1 (5 bases). The TCR comes from a woman aged 60-70 years with renal cell carcinoma. The CDR3 loop reads CATSRARQGTYEQYF. DNA for the CDR3: TGTGCCACCAGCAGAGCTCGGCAGGGAACCTACGAGCAGTACTTC.